These T cell receptor beta chains were read from a single sample in a study of blood T cell repertoires in COVID-19. Clones were sequenced by immunoSEQ multiplex PCR, and TCRdb holds only the in-frame ones, with some missing. Of about 200,000 clones listed, roughly 80% are singletons. The sequenced material came from peripheral blood. The receptors shown here come from an elderly woman with COVID-19, enrolled during active disease. The CDR3 runs from the conserved cysteine through the conserved F or W. Each record gives: V gene, D gene, J gene, clone size, CDR3 DNA, CDR3 protein. The D gene is left open where the match is weak. Expanded clones are given a class, and other clones once, few, many or no size at all.

v_gene: TRBV6-5; d_gene: TRBD1; j_gene: TRBJ1-3; abundance: NA; CDR3nt: TGTGCCAGCAGTTCGACAGGGGTTAGGTCTGGAAACACCATATATTTT; CDR3aa: CASSSTGVRSGNTIYF
v_gene: TRBV9; d_gene: NA; j_gene: TRBJ2-7; abundance: NA; CDR3nt: TGTGCCAGCAGCGTACAGCCAGGGGTAAGCGAGCAGTACTTC; CDR3aa: CASSVQPGVSEQYF
v_gene: TRBV5-1; d_gene: TRBD1; j_gene: TRBJ1-5; abundance: NA; CDR3nt: TGCGCCAGCAGCCCGGGACAGGGTAACAATCAGCCCCAGCATTTT; CDR3aa: CASSPGQGNNQPQHF
v_gene: TRBV4-2; d_gene: TRBD2; j_gene: TRBJ2-1; abundance: NA; CDR3nt: TGTGCCAGCAGACTTAGCGGGAGGGCCAATAATGAGCAGTTCTTC; CDR3aa: CASRLSGRANNEQFF
v_gene: TRBV7-2; d_gene: TRBD2; j_gene: TRBJ2-3; abundance: NA; CDR3nt: TGTGCCAGCAGCCCCTGGAGCGGGAGTGGGTCAGATACGCAGTATTTT; CDR3aa: CASSPWSGSGSDTQYF
v_gene: TRBV5-4; d_gene: TRBD1; j_gene: TRBJ1-6; abundance: NA; CDR3nt: TGTGCCAGCAGCCTCGGGACAGTGAATTCACCCCTCCACTTT; CDR3aa: CASSLGTVNSPLHF
v_gene: TRBV27; d_gene: NA; j_gene: TRBJ1-2; abundance: NA; CDR3nt: TGTGCCAGCAGTCCGGTTTTGGACTATGGCTACACCTTC; CDR3aa: CASSPVLDYGYTF
v_gene: TRBV24-1; d_gene: NA; j_gene: TRBJ1-2; abundance: NA; CDR3nt: TGTGCCACCAGTGGTAGAGGACTTCCAAAGGGCTACACCTTC; CDR3aa: CATSGRGLPKGYTF
v_gene: TRBV5-1; d_gene: TRBD1; j_gene: TRBJ2-1; abundance: once; CDR3nt: TGCGCCAGCAGCTCCGGGGACAGGCCCTACAATGAGCAGTTCTTC; CDR3aa: CASSSGDRPYNEQFF
v_gene: TRBV28; d_gene: TRBD1; j_gene: TRBJ2-3; abundance: NA; CDR3nt: TGTGCCAGCAGTACCCGACAGGGAACAGATACGCAGTATTTT; CDR3aa: CASSTRQGTDTQYF
v_gene: TRBV3-1/TRBV3-2; d_gene: TRBD2; j_gene: TRBJ2-5; abundance: NA; CDR3nt: TGTGCCAGCAGCATGATTAGCGAACGAAGACTAGCGGGGTCCCAAGAGACCCAGTACTTC; CDR3aa: CASSMISERRLAGSQETQYF
v_gene: TRBV5-4; d_gene: TRBD1; j_gene: TRBJ2-5; abundance: once; CDR3nt: TGTGCCAGCAGCTTGGCCAGGACAGGGTGGGAGACCCAGTACTTC; CDR3aa: CASSLARTGWETQYF
v_gene: TRBV6-1; d_gene: TRBD1; j_gene: TRBJ1-1; abundance: NA; CDR3nt: TGTGCCAGCAGTGAACCACAGGGGACCAAAGGCGCTTTCTTT; CDR3aa: CASSEPQGTKGAFF
v_gene: TRBV2; d_gene: TRBD1; j_gene: TRBJ1-1; abundance: NA; CDR3nt: TGTGCCAGCACCCAGGACAGGAGGACTGAAGCTTTCTTT; CDR3aa: CASTQDRRTEAFF
v_gene: TRBV15; d_gene: TRBD1; j_gene: TRBJ1-2; abundance: once; CDR3nt: TGTGCCACCAGCAGTGACAGGGGTAACTATGGCTACACCTTC; CDR3aa: CATSSDRGNYGYTF
v_gene: TRBV10-2; d_gene: NA; j_gene: TRBJ1-3; abundance: NA; CDR3nt: TGCGCCAGCAGTCTAGTAAGGACTGGAAACACCATATATTTT; CDR3aa: CASSLVRTGNTIYF
v_gene: TRBV2; d_gene: TRBD2; j_gene: TRBJ2-1; abundance: NA; CDR3nt: TGTGCCAGCACCTCGGGACTAGCGGGAGTGGAGCAGTTCTTC; CDR3aa: CASTSGLAGVEQFF
v_gene: TRBV4-1; d_gene: TRBD2; j_gene: TRBJ2-3; abundance: NA; CDR3nt: TGCGCCAGCAGCCAGAGGGCGGGGGGAGTCGGCACAGATACGCAGTATTTT; CDR3aa: CASSQRAGGVGTDTQYF
v_gene: TRBV28; d_gene: NA; j_gene: TRBJ2-1; abundance: NA; CDR3nt: TGTGCCAGCAGTTTAACGTGGCTCCATGAGCAGTTCTTC; CDR3aa: CASSLTWLHEQFF
v_gene: TRBV19; d_gene: TRBD1; j_gene: TRBJ1-4; abundance: NA; CDR3nt: TGTGCCACGCGCCCGGGACAGAGGAGGGAAAAACTGTTTTTT; CDR3aa: CATRPGQRREKLFF
v_gene: TRBV10-3; d_gene: NA; j_gene: TRBJ2-2; abundance: NA; CDR3nt: TGTGCCATCAGTCTAGCTTTGGACACCGGGGAGCTGTTTTTT; CDR3aa: CAISLALDTGELFF
v_gene: TRBV7-8; d_gene: TRBD1; j_gene: TRBJ2-1; abundance: NA; CDR3nt: TGTGCCAGCAGCCTCCGGGACAGGGTGAATGAGCAGTTCTTC; CDR3aa: CASSLRDRVNEQFF
v_gene: TRBV7-9; d_gene: TRBD2; j_gene: TRBJ2-5; abundance: NA; CDR3nt: TGTGCCAGCAGCCCCCGGACTAGTCAAGAGACCCAGTACTTC; CDR3aa: CASSPRTSQETQYF
v_gene: TRBV27; d_gene: NA; j_gene: TRBJ2-7; abundance: NA; CDR3nt: TGTGCCAGCAGTTTATCGAAAACCACAACCTACGAGCAGTACTTC; CDR3aa: CASSLSKTTTYEQYF
v_gene: TRBV28; d_gene: TRBD2; j_gene: TRBJ2-7; abundance: NA; CDR3nt: TGTGCCAGTGAAGCGGGGGGGGCCTACGAGCAGTACTTC; CDR3aa: CASEAGGAYEQYF
v_gene: TRBV3-1/TRBV3-2; d_gene: NA; j_gene: TRBJ1-1; abundance: NA; CDR3nt: TGTGCCAGCACATTAGGAGTAGGCACTGAAGCTTTCTTT; CDR3aa: CASTLGVGTEAFF
v_gene: TRBV10-3; d_gene: TRBD1; j_gene: TRBJ2-2; abundance: few; CDR3nt: TGTGCCATCAGGGGGACAGGGGAGGCCGGGGAGCTGTTTTTT; CDR3aa: CAIRGTGEAGELFF
v_gene: TRBV2; d_gene: TRBD2; j_gene: TRBJ2-3; abundance: once; CDR3nt: TGTGCCAGCAGTCCTCGCGGGGGGGACTCCTTCGGAGATACGCAGTATTTT; CDR3aa: CASSPRGGDSFGDTQYF
v_gene: TRBV2; d_gene: NA; j_gene: TRBJ2-5; abundance: NA; CDR3nt: TGTGCCAGCAGTGAGGGGCGGCTGTCAGAGACCCAGTACTTC; CDR3aa: CASSEGRLSETQYF
v_gene: TRBV10-3; d_gene: TRBD1; j_gene: TRBJ1-2; abundance: NA; CDR3nt: TGTGCCAGCAGTGAGGACAGGGACAACTATGGCTACACCTTC; CDR3aa: CASSEDRDNYGYTF
v_gene: TRBV7-2; d_gene: NA; j_gene: TRBJ1-5; abundance: NA; CDR3nt: TGTGCCAGCAGCTTAGGACAGGTAGAGCCCCAGCATTTT; CDR3aa: CASSLGQVEPQHF
v_gene: TRBV2; d_gene: NA; j_gene: TRBJ1-3; abundance: NA; CDR3nt: TGTGCCAGCACGGTCATGTCGGGGGAATTAAACACCATATATTTT; CDR3aa: CASTVMSGELNTIYF
v_gene: TRBV6-5; d_gene: NA; j_gene: TRBJ2-3; abundance: NA; CDR3nt: TGTGCCAGCAGTTACGGAGGGTACTCGGGACTCCTGCGTTTT; CDR3aa: CASSYGGYSGLLRF
v_gene: TRBV13; d_gene: TRBD1; j_gene: TRBJ1-2; abundance: NA; CDR3nt: TGTGCCAGCAGCCCAGGGGGCTCAACCTACACCTTC; CDR3aa: CASSPGGSTYTF
v_gene: TRBV14; d_gene: TRBD1; j_gene: TRBJ1-5; abundance: NA; CDR3nt: TGTGCCAGCAGCCTGCAGACAGGGAGCAATCAGCCCCAGCATTTT; CDR3aa: CASSLQTGSNQPQHF
v_gene: TRBV2; d_gene: NA; j_gene: TRBJ1-2; abundance: NA; CDR3nt: TGTGCCAGCAGGGGGGCCACACGGATCCATGGCTACACCTTC; CDR3aa: CASRGATRIHGYTF
v_gene: TRBV10-3; d_gene: NA; j_gene: TRBJ2-6; abundance: NA; CDR3nt: TGTGCCATCAGTGAGTCGGGGGGATCCGGGGCCAACGTCCTGACTTTC; CDR3aa: CAISESGGSGANVLTF
v_gene: TRBV19; d_gene: NA; j_gene: TRBJ1-1; abundance: few; CDR3nt: TGTGCCAGTAGCCAAGGGGGGGGCTTGGCTGAAGCTTTCTTT; CDR3aa: CASSQGGGLAEAFF
v_gene: TRBV6-2/TRBV6-3; d_gene: NA; j_gene: TRBJ2-2; abundance: once; CDR3nt: TGTGCCAGCAGTAAGCGGGTCATCACCGGGGAGCTGTTTTTT; CDR3aa: CASSKRVITGELFF
v_gene: TRBV5-1; d_gene: NA; j_gene: TRBJ2-2; abundance: once; CDR3nt: TGCGCCAGCAGTCCGACTTCTAGACAGACAACCGGGGAGCTGTTTTTT; CDR3aa: CASSPTSRQTTGELFF
v_gene: TRBV5-1; d_gene: NA; j_gene: TRBJ2-5; abundance: NA; CDR3nt: TGCGCCAGCAGCTTCCGGGGTACGCAAGAGACCCAGTACTTC; CDR3aa: CASSFRGTQETQYF
v_gene: TRBV10-3; d_gene: TRBD2; j_gene: TRBJ2-3; abundance: NA; CDR3nt: TGTGCCATCAGTGACACTAGCGGGAGACATAGCACAGATACGCAGTATTTT; CDR3aa: CAISDTSGRHSTDTQYF
v_gene: TRBV9; d_gene: TRBD2; j_gene: TRBJ2-1; abundance: NA; CDR3nt: TGTGCCAGCAGCGCTATAGCGGGGGCCTACAATGAGCAGTTCTTC; CDR3aa: CASSAIAGAYNEQFF
v_gene: TRBV18; d_gene: TRBD1; j_gene: TRBJ1-4; abundance: NA; CDR3nt: TGTGCCAGCTCAGACGACAGGGGGCGCGAAAAACTGTTTTTT; CDR3aa: CASSDDRGREKLFF
v_gene: TRBV5-1; d_gene: TRBD1; j_gene: TRBJ1-1; abundance: NA; CDR3nt: TGCGCCAGCAGCTTGGGGACAGGGGGTATTACTGAAGCTTTCTTT; CDR3aa: CASSLGTGGITEAFF
v_gene: TRBV5-1; d_gene: NA; j_gene: TRBJ2-3; abundance: NA; CDR3nt: TGCGCCAGCAGCTTGGCCCAACCGGGGTTGGCAGATACGCAGTATTTT; CDR3aa: CASSLAQPGLADTQYF
v_gene: TRBV6-5; d_gene: NA; j_gene: TRBJ2-5; abundance: NA; CDR3nt: TGTGCCAGCAGTTACTCGGCCGGGAGTAGAGAGACCCAGTACTTC; CDR3aa: CASSYSAGSRETQYF
v_gene: TRBV11-2; d_gene: NA; j_gene: TRBJ1-2; abundance: NA; CDR3nt: TGTGCCAGCAGCTTAGGTAGTCAGGGGACCTATGGCTACACCTTC; CDR3aa: CASSLGSQGTYGYTF
v_gene: TRBV15; d_gene: NA; j_gene: TRBJ2-3; abundance: NA; CDR3nt: TGTGCCACCAGCAGAGGACAAGACACAGATACGCAGTATTTT; CDR3aa: CATSRGQDTDTQYF
v_gene: TRBV30; d_gene: NA; j_gene: TRBJ2-1; abundance: NA; CDR3nt: TGTGCCTGGAGTGTCCCCCGGGGAAGCCCGCAGTTCTTC; CDR3aa: CAWSVPRGSPQFF
v_gene: TRBV9; d_gene: NA; j_gene: TRBJ1-4; abundance: few; CDR3nt: TGTGCCAGCAGCGGATGGGGAGATAATGAAAAACTGTTTTTT; CDR3aa: CASSGWGDNEKLFF
v_gene: TRBV5-1; d_gene: TRBD2; j_gene: TRBJ2-3; abundance: NA; CDR3nt: TGCGCCAGCAGAAAGCACCAGCGGGGGCCCTCTTACGGGGATACGCAGTATTTT; CDR3aa: CASRKHQRGPSYGDTQYF
v_gene: TRBV6-5; d_gene: TRBD2; j_gene: TRBJ2-1; abundance: NA; CDR3nt: TGTGCCAGCAGTTACTCACCAGCGGGAGAGAATGAGCAGTTCTTC; CDR3aa: CASSYSPAGENEQFF